This T cell receptor (beta chain) was sequenced during a study of T cell repertoires in cytomegalovirus infection. Looking at the study overall: Evidence of both CMV infection and a matching HLA type came from public TCR beta signatures.

Concerning this clonotype itself: Antigen specificity is unknown.

V was pared by 4 bases and J by 5 bases, with 23 bases between. Germline CDR1 and CDR2: SQVTM and ANQGSEA. There are 16 residues in the CDR3. Study findings and constraints: The ex vivo response was dominated by HLA-C-restricted CMV-specific TCR beta clonotypes.

TCRdb used MiXCR to reprocess the reads, holding one entry per CDR3 protein. Here the sample spans hundreds of thousands of distinct CDR3 sequences, 35% being singletons. Material: PBMCs. V gene TRBV29-1 combines with J gene TRBJ2-5; no clear D gene. The source is a human donor in good health (CMV status not recorded). Some clones in this sample may be carry-over from other donors' samples. The CDR3: CSVVGPAGRPRETQYF. The CDR3 DNA follows: TGCAGCGTTGTTGGGCCCGCCGGCAGGCCGAGGGAGACCCAGTACTTC.